This T cell receptor beta chain was retrieved from a study of beta chain features in type 1 diabetes. This clone appeared a few times. Investigators reverse transcribed all isolated RNA, so they sequenced expressed TCRB transcripts. Method: immunoSEQ multiplex PCR; TCRdb's copy keeps in-frame clones and lacks some. This table has 150,000 to 160,000 clones, around 10% appearing once. This CDR3 is built from 18 residues. V was pared by 0 bases and J by 2 bases, with 18 bases between. The germline CDR1 and CDR2 sequences are SGHDT and YYEEEE. What was sequenced was central memory CD4+ T cells from blood. The chain uses TRBV5-6 and TRBJ1-5; possible D gene TRBD1, 6 bases. The clonotype comes from a man aged 18 to 30 in good health. The CDR3 bases are TGTGCCAGCAGCTTGGCCAAAGGGGGAACGGGACGCAATCAGCCCCAGCATTTT. This sequence encodes CASSLAKGGTGRNQPQHF.